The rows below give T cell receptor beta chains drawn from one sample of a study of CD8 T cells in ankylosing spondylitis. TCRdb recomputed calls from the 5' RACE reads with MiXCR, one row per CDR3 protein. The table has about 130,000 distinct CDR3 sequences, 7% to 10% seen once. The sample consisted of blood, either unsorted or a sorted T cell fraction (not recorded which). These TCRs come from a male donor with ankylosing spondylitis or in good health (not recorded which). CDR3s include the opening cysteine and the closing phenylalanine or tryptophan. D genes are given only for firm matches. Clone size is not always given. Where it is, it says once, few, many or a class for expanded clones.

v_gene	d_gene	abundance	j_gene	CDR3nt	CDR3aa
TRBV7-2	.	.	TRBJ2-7	TGTGCCAGCAGCTTAGATTCCGGACAGCAGTACTTC	CASSLDSGQQYF
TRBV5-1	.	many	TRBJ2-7	TGCGCCAGCAGCTTGTCGGGAAACTCCTACGAGCAGTACTTC	CASSLSGNSYEQYF
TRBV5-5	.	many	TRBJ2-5	TGTGCCAGCAGCTTGGGCGACACGGCTCAAGAGACCCAGTACTTC	CASSLGDTAQETQYF
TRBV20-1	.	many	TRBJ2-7	TGCAGTGCTAGCGGGAGCTCCTACGAGCAGTACTTC	CSASGSSYEQYF
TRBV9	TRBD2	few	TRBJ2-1	TGTGCCAGCAGCATAGCGGGAGGGGCTCGGAATGAGCAGTTCTTC	CASSIAGGARNEQFF
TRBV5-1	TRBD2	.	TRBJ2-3	TGCGCCAGCAGCATGGGACTAGCGGAGAACACAGATACGCAGTATTTT	CASSMGLAENTDTQYF
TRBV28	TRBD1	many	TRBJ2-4	TGTGCCAGCAGTTTACGGGACAGCCTAGCCAAAAACATTCAGTACTTC	CASSLRDSLAKNIQYF
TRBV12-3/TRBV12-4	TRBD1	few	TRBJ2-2	TGTGCCAGCAGCCTACCGGGACAGGGGGCGACCGGGGAGCTGTTTTTT	CASSLPGQGATGELFF
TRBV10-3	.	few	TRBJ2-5	TGTGCCATCACTCGACCTACTAGGGCGGAGACCCAGTACTTC	CAITRPTRAETQYF
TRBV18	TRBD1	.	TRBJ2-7	TGTGCCAGCTCCTCCGGGACAGCAACCTACGAGCAGTACTTC	CASSSGTATYEQYF
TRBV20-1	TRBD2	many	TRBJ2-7	TGCAGTGCCCCCGGGACTAGCGGGAGTATCTCCGAGCAGTACTTC	CSAPGTSGSISEQYF
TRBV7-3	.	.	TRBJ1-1	TGTGCCAGCAGCTTTCGAGGGAACACTGAAGCTTTCTTT	CASSFRGNTEAFF
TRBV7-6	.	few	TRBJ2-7	TGTGCCAGCAGCTTAGCAGCTAGCGCACACTACGAGCAGTACTTC	CASSLAASAHYEQYF
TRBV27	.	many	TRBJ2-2	TGTGCCAGCAGAGGGGGATCCGGGGAGCTGTTTTTT	CASRGGSGELFF
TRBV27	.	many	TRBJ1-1	TGTGCCAGCAGTCCCGTCGCATACACTGAAGCTTTCTTT	CASSPVAYTEAFF
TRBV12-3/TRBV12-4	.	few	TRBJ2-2	TGTGCCAGCAGTCCTACACGGACCGGGGAGCTGTTTTTT	CASSPTRTGELFF
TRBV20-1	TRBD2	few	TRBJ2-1	TGCAGTGCTAGAGATAAAGGACTAGCGGGAGGGCATGAGCAGTTCTTC	CSARDKGLAGGHEQFF
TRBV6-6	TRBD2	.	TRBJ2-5	TGTGCCAGCAACGGCGGGAGCCAAGAGACCCAGTACTTC	CASNGGSQETQYF
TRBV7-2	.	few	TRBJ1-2	TGTGCCAGCAGCCGTACGACTCTCACCTACTATGGCTACACCTTC	CASSRTTLTYYGYTF
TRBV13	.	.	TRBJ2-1	TGTGCCAGCAGCCGGGACTCCAGGTACAATGAGCAGTTCTTC	CASSRDSRYNEQFF
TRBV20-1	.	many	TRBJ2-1	TGCAGTGCTCGCCCCAGGGTACGGGAGCAGTTCTTC	CSARPRVREQFF
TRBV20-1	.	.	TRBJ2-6	TGCTGTGCTAGAGTACACAGTATCCTCTCTGGGGCCAACGTCCTGACTTTC	CCARVHSILSGANVLTF
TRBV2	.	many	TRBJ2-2	TGTGCCAGCTGGGGGGAGGACACCGGGGAGCTGTTTTTT	CASWGEDTGELFF
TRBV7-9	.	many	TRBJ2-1	TGTGCCAGCAGTCAAGGTGGGGGGTTGGATGAGCAGTTCTTC	CASSQGGGLDEQFF
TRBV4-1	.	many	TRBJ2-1	TGCGCCAGCAGCCAAGATTTGATAGGGAGAGAGCAGTTCTTC	CASSQDLIGREQFF
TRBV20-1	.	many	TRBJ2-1	TGCAGTGCAGGCGGGGCCGCAGGCAATGAGCAGTTCTTC	CSAGGAAGNEQFF
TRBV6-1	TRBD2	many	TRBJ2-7	TGTGCCAGCACCCGGACTAGCGGGACTCCCTACGAGCAGTACTTC	CASTRTSGTPYEQYF
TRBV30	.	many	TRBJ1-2	TGTGCCTGGAGTCTCACGGGGACGGTACCTAACTATGGCTACACCTTC	CAWSLTGTVPNYGYTF
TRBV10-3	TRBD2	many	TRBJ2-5	TGTGCCATCAGTGGCGGGACTAGCTCGGAGACCCAGTACTTC	CAISGGTSSETQYF
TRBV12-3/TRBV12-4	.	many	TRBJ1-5	TGTGCCAGCAGTCCCGGGACACAGCAGCATTTT	CASSPGTQQHF
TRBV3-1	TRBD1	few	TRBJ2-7	TGTGCCAGCAGCCAAGATCCAGGGGGCCTTTCCTACGAGCAGTACTTC	CASSQDPGGLSYEQYF
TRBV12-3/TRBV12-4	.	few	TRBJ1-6	TGTGCCAGCAGTTTAGCCAGGGGAAATAATTCACCCCTCCACTTT	CASSLARGNNSPLHF
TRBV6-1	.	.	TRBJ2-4	TGTGCCACACGGTCCAGAGCCAAAAACAGTCAGTACTTC	CATRSRAKNSQYF
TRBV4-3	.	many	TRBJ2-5	TGCGCCAGCAGCCAAGGACGGCAAGAGACCCAGTACTTC	CASSQGRQETQYF
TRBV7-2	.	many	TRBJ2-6	TGTGCCAGCAGCCCATTTCCTCGTGGGGCCAACGTCCTGACTTTC	CASSPFPRGANVLTF
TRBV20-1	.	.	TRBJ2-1	TGCAGTGCTAGGGTGGGAGCGGGCTACAATGAGCAGTTCTTC	CSARVGAGYNEQFF
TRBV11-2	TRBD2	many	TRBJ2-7	TGTGCCAGCAGGACGGAAGCGGGGTCCTACGAGCAGTACTTC	CASRTEAGSYEQYF
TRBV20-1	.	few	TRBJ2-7	TGCAGTGCTAGAGATGATGGGGGCCTCTACGAGCAGTACTTC	CSARDDGGLYEQYF
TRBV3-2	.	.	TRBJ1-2	TGTGCCTGCTCCCAAGAGAACCGGCACAGGGCTAACTATGGCTACACCTTC	CACSQENRHRANYGYTF
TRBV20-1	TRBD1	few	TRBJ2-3	TGCAGTGCCACAAGACGGGACAGGTTCACAGATACGCAGTATTTT	CSATRRDRFTDTQYF
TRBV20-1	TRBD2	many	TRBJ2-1	TGCAGTGCTAGAGATCGACTAGCCATTTACAATGAGCAGTTCTTC	CSARDRLAIYNEQFF
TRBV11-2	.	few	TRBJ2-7	TGTGCCAGCAGCTTAGACGTCGTGGGGCTAGCGCCCTACGAGCAGTACTTC	CASSLDVVGLAPYEQYF
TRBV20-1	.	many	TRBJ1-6	TGCAGTGCTAGACGGACAACCTATAATTCACCCCTCCACTTT	CSARRTTYNSPLHF
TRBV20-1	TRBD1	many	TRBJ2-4	TGCAGTGCTTTACCGGGACAGGGAAACATTCAGTACTTC	CSALPGQGNIQYF
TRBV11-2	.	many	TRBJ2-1	TGTGCCAGCAGCCCGAGGTGGGGGAACAGGGTGGGATTGTTCAATGAGCAGTTCTTC	CASSPRWGNRVGLFNEQFF
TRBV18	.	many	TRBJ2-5	TGTGCCAGCTCCGGGTCTTTCCAAGAGACCCAGTACTTC	CASSGSFQETQYF
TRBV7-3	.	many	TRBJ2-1	TGTGCCAGCAGCTTAGCAGGATCGCGCAATGAGCAGTTCTTC	CASSLAGSRNEQFF
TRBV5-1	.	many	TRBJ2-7	TGCGCCAGCAGCTTGTCCGGGGTCGATGAGCAGTACTTC	CASSLSGVDEQYF
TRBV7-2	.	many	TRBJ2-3	TGTGCCAGCAGCCCACAAAACCGGAATACGCAGTATTTT	CASSPQNRNTQYF
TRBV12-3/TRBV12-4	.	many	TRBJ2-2	TGTGCCAGCAGCCAGGGGCCGAACACCGGGGAGCTGTTTTTT	CASSQGPNTGELFF
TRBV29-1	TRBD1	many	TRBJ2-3	TGCAGCGTTACAGGGGACGCCACAGATACGCAGTATTTT	CSVTGDATDTQYF
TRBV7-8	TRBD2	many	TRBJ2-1	TGTGCCAGCAGCTTAGCGTTAGTCCTAGCGGGAGGGCCGCGGAATGAGCAGTTCTTC	CASSLALVLAGGPRNEQFF
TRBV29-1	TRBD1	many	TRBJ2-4	TGCAGCGGCCGGGACAGTAAAAACATTCAGTACTTC	CSGRDSKNIQYF
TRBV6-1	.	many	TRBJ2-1	TGTGCCAGCCTCGGGGGGCGGTACAATGAGCAGTTCTTC	CASLGGRYNEQFF
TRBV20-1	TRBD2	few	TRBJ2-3	TGCAGTGCTAGGAAGCGGGAGGTCTACACAGATACGCAGTATTTT	CSARKREVYTDTQYF
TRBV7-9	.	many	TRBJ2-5	TGTGCCAGCAGGGGGACCAGAGAGACCCAGTACTTC	CASRGTRETQYF
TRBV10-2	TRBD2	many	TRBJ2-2	TGCGCCACCCACGGCAGCGGGAGGAGTGGCGGGGAGCTGTTTTTT	CATHGSGRSGGELFF
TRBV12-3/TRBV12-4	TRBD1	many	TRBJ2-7	TGTGCCAGCAGCCGTACAGGGGAATCCTACGAGCAGTACTTC	CASSRTGESYEQYF
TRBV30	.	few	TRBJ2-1	TGTGCCTGGAGTTCCTCATCTCAAGTCGAGCAGTTCTTC	CAWSSSSQVEQFF
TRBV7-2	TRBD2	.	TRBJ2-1	TGTGCCAGCAGCTCCCGGACTAGCGGGGACAATGAGCAGTTCTTC	CASSSRTSGDNEQFF